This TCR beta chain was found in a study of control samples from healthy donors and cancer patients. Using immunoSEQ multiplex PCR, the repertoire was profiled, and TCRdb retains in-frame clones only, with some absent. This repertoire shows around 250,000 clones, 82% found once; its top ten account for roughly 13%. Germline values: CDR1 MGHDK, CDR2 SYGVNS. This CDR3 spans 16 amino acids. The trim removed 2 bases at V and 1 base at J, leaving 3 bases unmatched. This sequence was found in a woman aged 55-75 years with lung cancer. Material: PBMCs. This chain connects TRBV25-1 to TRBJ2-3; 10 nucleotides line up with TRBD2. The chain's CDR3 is CASSERAGGGTDTQYF. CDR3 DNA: TGTGCCAGCAGTGAACGAGCGGGGGGGGGCACAGATACGCAGTATTTT.